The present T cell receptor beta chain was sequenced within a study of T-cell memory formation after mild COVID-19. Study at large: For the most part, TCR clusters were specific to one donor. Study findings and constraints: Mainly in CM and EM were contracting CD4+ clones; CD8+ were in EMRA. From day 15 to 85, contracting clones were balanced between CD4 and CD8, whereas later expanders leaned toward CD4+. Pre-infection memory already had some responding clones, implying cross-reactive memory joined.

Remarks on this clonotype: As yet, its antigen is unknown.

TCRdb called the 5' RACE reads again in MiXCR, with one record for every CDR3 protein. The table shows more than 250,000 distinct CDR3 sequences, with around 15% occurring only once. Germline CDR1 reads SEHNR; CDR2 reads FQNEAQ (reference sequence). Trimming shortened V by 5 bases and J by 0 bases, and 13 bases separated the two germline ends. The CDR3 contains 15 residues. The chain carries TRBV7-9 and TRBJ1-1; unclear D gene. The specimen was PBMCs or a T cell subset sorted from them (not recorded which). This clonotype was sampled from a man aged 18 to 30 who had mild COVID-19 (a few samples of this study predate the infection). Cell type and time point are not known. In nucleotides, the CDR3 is TGTGCCAGCAGCCCGCGGCTCAGCCTGAACACTGAAGCTTTCTTT. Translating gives CASSPRLSLNTEAFF.